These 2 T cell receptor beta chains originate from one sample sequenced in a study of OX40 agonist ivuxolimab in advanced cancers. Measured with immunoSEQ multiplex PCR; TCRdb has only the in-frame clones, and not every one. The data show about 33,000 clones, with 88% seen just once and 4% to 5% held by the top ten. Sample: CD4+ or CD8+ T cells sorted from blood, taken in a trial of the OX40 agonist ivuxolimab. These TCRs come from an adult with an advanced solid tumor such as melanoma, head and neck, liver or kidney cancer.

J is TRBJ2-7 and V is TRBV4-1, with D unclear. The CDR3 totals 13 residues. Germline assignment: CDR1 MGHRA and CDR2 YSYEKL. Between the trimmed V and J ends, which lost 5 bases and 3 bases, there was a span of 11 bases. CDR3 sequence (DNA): TGCGCCAGCAGCTTGGGTTACTACTACGAGCAGTACTTC. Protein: CASSLGYYYEQYF.

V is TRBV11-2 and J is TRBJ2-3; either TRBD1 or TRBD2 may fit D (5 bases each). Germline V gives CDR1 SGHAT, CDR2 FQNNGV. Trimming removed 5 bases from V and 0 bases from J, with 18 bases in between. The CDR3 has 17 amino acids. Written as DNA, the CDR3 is TGTGCCAGCAGCCGCCGGGACCGCCTTTGGAGCACAGATACGCAGTATTTT. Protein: CASSRRDRLWSTDTQYF.